This is a list of T cell receptor beta chains from one sample in a study of tumor and adjacent non-tumor tissue in lung cancer. In TCRdb, the multiplex PCR reads were re-called with MiXCR into one record per CDR3 protein. The table lists 120,000 to 150,000 distinct CDR3 sequences, approximately 70% of them singletons. Sequencing input: lung tumor tissue. The receptors come from a man aged 55-75 years with small cell lung cancer. The CDR3 runs from the conserved cysteine through the conserved F or W. D genes are given only for firm matches. Clone size is stated in some rows and not others, as once, few, many or a class when expanded.

clone size	V gene	D gene	J gene	CDR3 protein	CDR3 DNA
.	TRBV20-1	.	TRBJ2-1	CTTTRGAGALNEQFF	TGCACTACCACTAGGGGGGCGGGCGCCCTCAATGAGCAGTTCTTC
.	TRBV28	.	TRBJ1-2	CASSAKTGSIYGYTF	TGTGCCAGCAGTGCAAAGACAGGCTCCATCTATGGCTACACCTTC
.	TRBV20-1	.	TRBJ2-5	CSATLSGEVGTQYF	TGCAGTGCTACATTGTCAGGGGAAGTAGGGACCCAGTACTTC
.	TRBV6-5	TRBD2	TRBJ2-3	CASRQRVAGDTQYF	TGTGCCAGCCGTCAGAGGGTAGCGGGGGATACGCAGTATTTT
.	TRBV11-1	.	TRBJ2-7	CASSLSRGSYEQYF	TGTGCCAGCAGCTTAAGCCGGGGATCCTACGAGCAGTATTTC
.	TRBV11-2	.	TRBJ2-1	CASSLTVGTYNGQFF	TGTGCCAGCAGCTTAACAGTGGGCACCTACAATGGGCAGTTCTTC
.	TRBV20-1	TRBD1	TRBJ1-2	CCAGGGGNYGYTF	TGCTGTGCAGGGGGTGGCGGTAACTATGGCTACACCTTC
many	TRBV6-5	.	TRBJ2-5	CATSLQGGGLETQYF	TGTGCTACCAGCCTCCAGGGGGGTGGGCTGGAGACCCAGTACTTC
.	TRBV29-1	.	TRBJ2-2	CNVGERVGTGELFF	TGCAACGTTGGGGAACGGGTGGGCACCGGGGAGCTGTTTTTT
.	TRBV10-2	TRBD1	TRBJ1-3	CTSCDPTGTGNTIYF	TGTACCAGCTGTGACCCGACAGGGACTGGAAACACCATATATTTT
.	TRBV6-2/TRBV6-3	.	TRBJ1-2	CATKEGSRTYGYTF	TGTGCCACCAAGGAGGGATCCAGGACCTATGGCTACACCTTC